Following are 23 T cell receptor beta chains from one sample sequenced in a study of shared clonotypes between healthy human individuals. Generated by immunoSEQ multiplex PCR, the TCRdb table keeps only in-frame clones and is missing some. The table records approximately 2,000,000 clones, 85% to 95% of them present only once. The sample taken for sequencing was naive CD4+ T cells from PBMCs. Subset denoted: CD45RA+ positively selected. The receptor source for this set is a man in his late teens or twenties in good health. Some clones in this sample may be carry-over from other donors' samples.

Worth noting for this clone: Other nucleotide sequences from this sample produce the same CDR3. The genes are TRBV5-1 and TRBJ2-1; 8 bases line up with TRBD2. The CDR3 is made up of 15 amino acids. The V and J ends lost 4 bases and 0 bases, in that order; junction bases with no gene match: 3. Germline V gene lookup returns CDR1 SGHRS and CDR2 YFSETQ. Written as DNA, the CDR3 is TGCGCCAGCAGCAGTAGCGGGAACTCCTACAATGAGCAGTTCTTC. Translation gives CASSSSGNSYNEQFF.

The chain is built from TRBV15 and TRBJ1-4; D unresolved. The V end lost 3 bases, the J end lost 8 bases, and 13 bases lay between the germline ends. CDR1 is LNHNV, CDR2 YYDKDF, per germline (reference sequence). The CDR3 loop spans 14 amino acids. The CDR3 DNA reads TGTGCCACCAGCAGGGCCATTGGTGGGGAAAAACTGTTTTTT. Amino acids: CATSRAIGGEKLFF.

The chain recombines TRBV18 with TRBJ1-5; D is ambiguous. The CDR3 totals 14 residues. The V gene lost 2 bases and the J gene lost 3 bases, with 8 bases spanning the gap. Germline lookup yields CDR1 KGHSH and CDR2 LQKENI. CDR3 amino acids: CASSPFLDNQPQHF. CDR3 sequence (DNA): TGTGCCAGCTCACCATTTTTAGACAATCAGCCCCAGCATTTT. Full variable domain (rest looked up from reference TRBV18 and TRBJ1-5): NAGVMQNPRHLVRRRGQEARLRCSPMKGHSHVYWYRQLPEEGLKFMVYLQKENIIDESGMPKERFSAEFPKEGPSILRIQQVVRGDSAAYFCASSPFLDNQPQHFGDGTRLSIL.

The chain has TRBV28 and TRBJ2-3, with a tentative D call TRBD2 (6 bases). Per germline, CDR1 MDHEN and CDR2 SYDVKM. Trimming pared 4 bases from V and 5 bases from J, leaving 22 bases between. The CDR3 loop spans 17 amino acids. CDR3 in amino acids: CASSSPGLATLGDTQYF. The CDR3 region has the DNA TGTGCCAGCAGTTCCCCAGGTCTAGCGACGCTGGGAGATACGCAGTATTTT.

This chain uses TRBV6-5 with TRBJ1-3; D is unresolved. In germline, CDR1 is MNHEY, CDR2 SVGAGI. This CDR3 is built from 13 residues. Trimming removed 7 bases from V and 1 base from J, with 8 bases in between. The CDR3, as DNA: TGTGCCAGCATAGAAGTATCTGGAAACACCATATATTTT. This translates into CASIEVSGNTIYF.

This chain connects TRBV5-1 to TRBJ2-7, with D tentatively TRBD1 (6 bases). The V end was cut by 0 bases, the J end by 0 bases, with 16 bases between. In germline, CDR1 is SGHRS, CDR2 YFSETQ. CDR3 length: 17 residues. The CDR3, as DNA: TGCGCCAGCAGCTTGGGTGGTGGGGGCGGTCTCTCCTACGAGCAGTACTTC. It translates to CASSLGGGGGLSYEQYF.

The J gene is TRBJ1-5, the V gene TRBV27, with D perhaps matching TRBD1 (5 bases). The V end lost 1 base, the J end lost 4 bases, and 8 bases lay between the germline ends. Germline values: CDR1 MNHEY, CDR2 SMNVEV (reference sequence). The CDR3 runs 14 residues. CDR3 loop: CASSLWGWNQPQHF. Here the CDR3 DNA reads TGTGCCAGCAGTTTATGGGGGTGGAATCAGCCCCAGCATTTT.

This chain uses TRBV9 with TRBJ1-1; weak D call: TRBD1 (6 bases). The CDR3 consists of 17 residues. Germline CDR1 and CDR2: SGDLS and YYNGEE. The V gene lost 0 bases and the J gene lost 5 bases, with 20 bases spanning the gap. CDR3 coding DNA: TGTGCCAGCAGCGTAGTTGATTCGGGGGCAGTCCGGACTGAAGCTTTCTTT. This translates into CASSVVDSGAVRTEAFF.

This clone has only one observation. This chain joins TRBV27 and TRBJ2-5; 7 bases align to TRBD1. The CDR3 spans 16 residues. J gave up 1 base and V 2 bases, and 7 bases lay outside the gene matches. From germline, CDR1 is MNHEY and CDR2 SMNVEV (reference sequence). The CDR3 nucleotides are TGTGCCAGCAGTTTAATAGGGGGCGTTCTCCAAGAGACCCAGTACTTC. Protein: CASSLIGGVLQETQYF.

The chain recombines TRBV28 with TRBJ2-3; no clear D gene. Per germline, CDR1 MDHEN and CDR2 SYDVKM. V was shortened by 5 bases and J by 6 bases, with 18 bases between the two germline ends. The length of the CDR3 is 15 residues. The CDR3 DNA sequence: TGTGCCAGCAGTCCCTCGCTTCTTGCGCTTGATACGCAGTATTTT. Amino acids: CASSPSLLALDTQYF.

The chain has TRBV6-1 and TRBJ2-1; TRBD2 matches at 9 bases. From germline, CDR1 is MNHNS and CDR2 SASEGT. CDR3 length: 14 residues. The V and J ends lost 10 bases and 7 bases, in that order; junction bases with no gene match: 11. Here the CDR3 reads CATHGVSGRNEQFF. DNA for the CDR3: TGTGCCACCCACGGAGTAAGCGGGAGGAATGAGCAGTTCTTC.

This sequence joins TRBV19 and TRBJ1-1; TRBD1 is a possible D gene (5 bases). V shed 6 bases and J shed 1 base, with 15 bases lying between them. This CDR3 has 15 amino acids. Germline CDR1 reads LNHDA; CDR2 reads SQIVND (reference sequence). CDR3: CASSPFNQGNTEAFF. The CDR3 nucleotides are TGTGCCAGTAGCCCCTTTAATCAGGGGAACACTGAAGCTTTCTTT.

The V and J genes are TRBV28 and TRBJ1-2; D ambiguous. CDR1 is MDHEN and CDR2 is SYDVKM in the germline V gene. The V end lost 4 bases, the J end lost 2 bases, and 11 bases lay between the germline ends. The CDR3 is 14 residues long. DNA of the CDR3: TGTGCCAGCAGTTGGGCACACGGCAACTATGGCTACACCTTC. It yields the protein CASSWAHGNYGYTF.

The chain recombines TRBV29-1 with TRBJ2-1; D uncertain. Germline CDR1 reads SQVTM; CDR2 reads ANQGSEA. The CDR3 is made up of 10 amino acids. V shed 7 bases and J shed 10 bases, with 11 bases lying between them. The CDR3 region has the DNA TGCAGCGCCGACGGGTTGGAGCAGTTCTTC. It yields the protein CSADGLEQFF.

The chain combines TRBV5-4 with TRBJ2-1, with D perhaps assigned TRBD1 or TRBD2 (5 bases each). The length of the CDR3 is 15 residues. V dropped 4 bases and J dropped 7 bases, with 18 bases sitting between them. Germline assignment: CDR1 SGHNT and CDR2 YYREEE (reference sequence). The CDR3 DNA reads TGTGCCAGCAGCCCGTACCCCGAGGGACGGAATGAGCAGTTCTTC. Translating it yields CASSPYPEGRNEQFF.

The chain is built from TRBV5-4 and TRBJ2-1; D is unclear. The CDR3 sequence is 16 residues long. Between the trimmed V and J ends, which lost 1 base and 5 bases, there was a span of 16 bases. Germline V CDR1 and CDR2: SGHNT, YYREEE (reference sequence). CDR3 sequence: CASSLKVLPINNEQFF. The DNA of the CDR3 is TGTGCCAGCAGCTTGAAGGTACTCCCCATCAACAATGAGCAGTTCTTC.

The chain recombines TRBV27 with TRBJ2-6, with D perhaps matching TRBD2 (5 bases). The germline V and J ends were trimmed by 4 bases and 0 bases, with 7 bases remaining between them. Germline assignment: CDR1 MNHEY and CDR2 SMNVEV (reference sequence). This CDR3 comprises 15 residues. The CDR3, as DNA: TGTGCCAGCAGTTACGAGGGCTCTGGGGCCAACGTCCTGACTTTC. Protein: CASSYEGSGANVLTF.

In its sample, this clone was seen a few times. Other DNA variants within this sample encode the same CDR3. The V call is TRBV6-1, the J call TRBJ1-2; D remains ambiguous. Trimming took off 5 bases at V and 5 bases at J, with 9 bases between the two ends. CDR3 size: 12 residues. CDR1 MNHNS and CDR2 SASEGT come from the germline V gene. CDR3 protein: CASSSSSYGYTF. The CDR3 DNA is TGTGCCAGCAGTTCCTCGAGTTATGGCTACACCTTC.

The chain employs TRBV11-2 and TRBJ2-3, with a tentative D call TRBD2 (6 bases). The CDR3 consists of 14 residues. Germline V CDR1 and CDR2: SGHAT, FQNNGV. The germline V and J ends were trimmed by 7 bases and 6 bases, with 17 bases remaining between them. CDR3 in DNA: TGTGCCAGCACCCTGGGGGACTCGAGGGATACGCAGTATTTT. Protein: CASTLGDSRDTQYF.

The V and J genes are TRBV5-1 and TRBJ2-1; TRBD2 matches at 10 bases. From germline, CDR1 is SGHRS and CDR2 YFSETQ. V dropped 4 bases and J dropped 2; count of bases not matched to a gene: 6. This CDR3 contains 16 residues. DNA for the CDR3: TGCGCCAGCAGCGCGTTTAGCGGGAGGACCTACAATGAGCAGTTCTTC. Protein product: CASSAFSGRTYNEQFF.

The V gene is TRBV11-2, the J gene TRBJ1-2, with D possibly being TRBD1 (5 bases). V was shortened by 5 bases and J by 1 base, with 14 bases between the two germline ends. This CDR3 is built from 15 residues. Germline CDR1 is SGHAT and CDR2 is FQNNGV. For the CDR3, the DNA is TGTGCCAGCAGCCAGAGGGGATCCAATAACTATGGCTACACCTTC. Translation gives CASSQRGSNNYGYTF.

The J gene is TRBJ2-5, the V gene TRBV2; 7 bases match TRBD2. Trimming took 9 bases from V and 1 from J; bases not matched to a gene: 2. Germline-derived CDR1 and CDR2 are SNHLY and FYNNEI. The CDR3 has 12 residues. The CDR3 loop is CASGGSQETQYF. CDR3 nucleotide sequence: TGTGCCAGTGGCGGGAGCCAAGAGACCCAGTACTTC.

There are a few counts of this clone. The chain couples TRBV30 to TRBJ1-1, with D maybe TRBD1 (5 bases). Deletions cut 0 bases from V and 5 bases from J, with 10 bases between. The CDR3 has 13 amino acids. In germline, CDR1 is GTSNPN, CDR2 SVGIG (reference sequence). The CDR3 DNA reads as TGTGCCTGGAGTGTAGCAGGGTTAACTGAAGCTTTCTTT. It is translated as CAWSVAGLTEAFF.